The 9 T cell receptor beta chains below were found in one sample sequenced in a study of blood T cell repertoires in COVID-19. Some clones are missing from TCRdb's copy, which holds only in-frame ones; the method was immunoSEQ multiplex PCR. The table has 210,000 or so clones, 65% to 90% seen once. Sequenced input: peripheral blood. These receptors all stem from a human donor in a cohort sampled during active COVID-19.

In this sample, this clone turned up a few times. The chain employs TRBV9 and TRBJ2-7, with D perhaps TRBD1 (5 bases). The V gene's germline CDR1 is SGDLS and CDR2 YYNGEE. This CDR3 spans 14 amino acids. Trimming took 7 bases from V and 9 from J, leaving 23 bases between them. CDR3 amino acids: CASGMGQGVMGQYF. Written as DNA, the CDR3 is TGTGCCAGCGGGATGGGGCAGGGCGTTATGGGGCAGTACTTC.

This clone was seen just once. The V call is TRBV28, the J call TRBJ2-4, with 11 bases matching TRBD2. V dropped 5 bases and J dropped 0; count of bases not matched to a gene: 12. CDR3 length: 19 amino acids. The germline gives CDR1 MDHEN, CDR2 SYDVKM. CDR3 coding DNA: TGTGCCAGCAGTCCACGGACTAGCGGGCTGTTAATAGCCAAAAACATTCAGTACTTC. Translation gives CASSPRTSGLLIAKNIQYF.

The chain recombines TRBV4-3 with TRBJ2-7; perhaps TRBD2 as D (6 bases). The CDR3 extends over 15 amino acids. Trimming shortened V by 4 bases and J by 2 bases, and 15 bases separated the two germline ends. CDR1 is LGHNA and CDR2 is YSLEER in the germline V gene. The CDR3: CASSLNRDSPYEQYF. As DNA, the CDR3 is TGCGCCAGCAGCCTGAACCGGGACTCCCCCTACGAGCAGTACTTC.

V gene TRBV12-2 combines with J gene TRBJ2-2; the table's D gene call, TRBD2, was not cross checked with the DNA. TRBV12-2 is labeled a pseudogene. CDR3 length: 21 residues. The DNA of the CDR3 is TGTGCAAGTCGCTTAGCGATGATTGGACTAGCGGGAGTAGGTGGGACCGGGGAGCTGTTTTTT. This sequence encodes CASRLAMIGLAGVGGTGELFF.

For the CDR3, the DNA is TGTGCCAGTAGTCCCGAGACAGGATATGGCTACACCTTC. Residues: CASSPETGYGYTF. The rearrangement links TRBV19 to TRBJ1-2; possibly TRBD1 for D (6 bases). Germline CDR1 is LNHDA and CDR2 is SQIVND (reference sequence). V was cut by 5 bases and J by 5 bases, with 12 bases left in between. The CDR3 runs 13 residues.

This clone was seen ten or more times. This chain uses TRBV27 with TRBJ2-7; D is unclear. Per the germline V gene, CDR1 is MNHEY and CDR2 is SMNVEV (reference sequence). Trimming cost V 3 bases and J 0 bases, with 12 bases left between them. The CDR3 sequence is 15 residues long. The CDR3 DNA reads TGTGCCAGCAGTTTGACATCCTTGAGCTCCTACGAGCAGTACTTC. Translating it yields CASSLTSLSSYEQYF.

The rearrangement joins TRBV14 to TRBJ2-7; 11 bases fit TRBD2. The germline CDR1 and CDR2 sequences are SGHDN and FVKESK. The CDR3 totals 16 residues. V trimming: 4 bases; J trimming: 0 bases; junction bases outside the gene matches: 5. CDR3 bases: TGTGCCAGCAGCCCCCGGACTAGCGGGTTCTCCTACGAGCAGTACTTC. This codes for CASSPRTSGFSYEQYF.

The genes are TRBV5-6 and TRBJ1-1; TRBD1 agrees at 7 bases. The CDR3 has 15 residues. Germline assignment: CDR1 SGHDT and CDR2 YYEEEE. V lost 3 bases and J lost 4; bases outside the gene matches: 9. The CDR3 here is CASSSRRGPLTEAFF. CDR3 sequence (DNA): TGTGCCAGCAGCTCACGGAGGGGGCCGCTCACTGAAGCTTTCTTT.

CDR3 DNA: TGTGCCAGCAGTTCTGGACTAGCGGGAGAAGAGACCCAGTACTTC. It encodes CASSSGLAGEETQYF. The chain uses TRBV27 and TRBJ2-5; 13 bases match TRBD2. CDR1 and CDR2 (germline): MNHEY, SMNVEV (reference sequence). The J segment lost 3 bases and the V segment lost 4 bases, leaving 2 bases of the junction unmatched. This CDR3 is 15 amino acids long.